The text below deals with one T cell receptor beta chain. As processed by the authors: Amplification of reference gene primers provided the estimated nucleated cell counts. Profiled with immunoSEQ multiplex PCR; TCRdb holds only in-frame clones, not every one. From that table come the V and J calls and clone size; the DNA was used to work out D and trimming. The table includes 130,000 to 150,000 clones, about 85% detected once. Per germline, CDR1 SGHRS and CDR2 YFSETQ. This CDR3 has 20 amino acids. The ends lost 0 bases at V and 0 bases at J; junction bases unmatched: 11. The source of the sample is a study of blood T cell repertoires in COVID-19. About the research overall: PBMCs, B-cell-depleted T cells, or T cells were the source of the cDNA or gDNA that made up the material.

The sequence was obtained from a human donor in a cohort sampled during active COVID-19. The V and J genes are TRBV5-1 and TRBJ2-6; 8 nucleotides agree with TRBD1. The source material was peripheral blood. In nucleotides, the CDR3 is TGCGCCAGCAGCTTGGGAATGGGGGGACAGGCCTACTCTGGGGCCAACGTCCTGACTTTC. As protein: CASSLGMGGQAYSGANVLTF.